This entry lists 24 T cell receptor beta chains sequenced from one sample in a study of immune heterogeneity within non-small cell lung tumors. Samples each supplied around 630 ng of bulk tumor genomic DNA as template. Biopsy collection occurred during surgery, with several far-apart biopsies per primary tumor. Curative surgery was performed on patients who had untreated, newly diagnosed non-small cell lung cancer. Multiplex PCR (32 V and 13 J primers) was used to amplify the TCR beta CDR3. TCRdb independently ran MiXCR on the multiplex PCR reads; one entry per CDR3 protein. The sample has 10,000 to 15,000 distinct CDR3 sequences, 22% seen once. Material for sequencing was lung tumor tissue. The source is a man aged 55 to 70 with non-small cell lung cancer.

This clonotype was seen repeatedly, ten times or more. The chain couples TRBV20-1 to TRBJ2-7; TRBD1 aligns across 11 bases. After removal of 3 bases from V and 5 bases from J, the junction contained 9 bases not matched to a gene. Germline V CDR1 and CDR2: DFQATT, SNEGSKA (reference sequence). CDR3 length: 15 amino acids. The CDR3 nucleotides are TGCAGTGCTAGGGACACGGGACAGGGGGACGACGAGCAGTACTTC. It is translated as CSARDTGQGDDEQYF.

This clonotype was seen repeatedly, ten times or more. V usage is TRBV29-1 and J usage is TRBJ2-2; D remains ambiguous. The V and J ends lost 7 bases and 7 bases respectively, with 10 bases between them. CDR3 length: 11 amino acids. Per the germline V gene, CDR1 is SQVTM and CDR2 is ANQGSEA. CDR3 bases: TGCAGCGGAATATCACTCGGGGAGCTGTTTTTT. Protein sequence: CSGISLGELFF.

As regards this clonotype: This may be a read error, as it is one base from a much larger clone. This rearrangement joins TRBV11-2 to TRBJ1-2; no firm D call. This CDR3 is 12 amino acids long. Germline V CDR1 and CDR2: SGHAT, FQNNGV. V shed 4 bases and J shed 5 bases, with 8 bases lying between them. CDR3 sequence: CASSSRCYGYTF. CDR3 nucleotide sequence: TGTGCCAGCAGCTCCCGGTGTTATGGCTACACCTTC. The entire variable domain, with the rest obtained from reference TRBV11-2 and TRBJ1-2, is as follows: EAGVAQSPRYKIIEKRQSVAFWCNPISGHATLYWYQQILGQGPKLLIQFQNNGVVDDSQLPKDRFSAERLKGVDSTLKIQPAKLEDSAVYLCASSSRCYGYTFGSGTRLTVV.

As concerns this clonotype: Germline and junction disagree at one end, which may indicate a read error. The chain joins TRBV3-1 to TRBJ2-7, with D tentatively TRBD2 (6 bases). The germline V gene encodes CDR1 LGHDT and CDR2 YNNKEL (reference sequence). The CDR3 extends over 16 amino acids. The CDR3: CAGSPKRLVMSYEQYF. The DNA for the CDR3 is TGTGCCGGCAGCCCGAAACGACTAGTCATGTCCTACGAGCAGTACTTC.

This clonotype is medium-sized by share. For the CDR3, the DNA is TGTGCCAGCAGCTTAGCGGCCGGGTCCTACGAGCAGTACTTC. It specifies CASSLAAGSYEQYF. The rearrangement uses TRBV11-3 and TRBJ2-7; D is unclear. Trimming stripped 1 base from V and 1 base from J, with 8 bases between. CDR3 length equals 14 residues. Germline CDR1 reads SGHNT; CDR2 reads YENEEA.

The CDR3 DNA reads as TGTGCCAGCAGCTTAGCGGGACAGAATGAAAAACTGTTTTTT. It is translated as CASSLAGQNEKLFF. This chain connects TRBV7-9 to TRBJ1-4; 7 bases align to TRBD1. There are 14 residues in the CDR3. Germline V lookup: CDR1 SEHNR, CDR2 FQNEAQ (reference sequence). The junction had 0 bases not matched to a gene; V was cut back by 0 bases and J by 5 bases. Together with reference TRBV7-9 and TRBJ1-4, the CDR3 gives the full variable domain: DTGVSQNPRHKITKRGQNVTFRCDPISEHNRLYWYRQTLGQGPEFLTYFQNEAQLEKSRLLSDRFSAERPKGSFSTLEIQRTEQGDSAMYLCASSLAGQNEKLFFGSGTQLSVL.

This clonotype has a single count. J is TRBJ2-2 and V is TRBV5-4; a possible D gene is TRBD2 (5 bases). From germline, CDR1 is SGHNT and CDR2 YYREEE (reference sequence). V was shortened by 4 bases and J by 9 bases, with 19 bases between the two germline ends. The CDR3 has 15 residues. The DNA for the CDR3 is TGTGCCAGCAGCCCCGTCAGGACTGACGCCTGGGAGCTGTTTTTT. Encoded protein: CASSPVRTDAWELFF.

J is TRBJ2-7 and V is TRBV7-2, with 9 bases identical to TRBD2. The CDR3 consists of 15 residues. J was trimmed by 2 bases and V by 6 bases; bases with no gene match: 8. Germline values: CDR1 SGHTA, CDR2 FQGNSA. In DNA form, the CDR3 reads TGTGCCAGCAGATTTAGCGGGAGAGCTACCTACGAGCAGTACTTC. It codes for CASRFSGRATYEQYF.

A word on this clonotype: A much bigger clone sits one base away, suggesting this may be a read error. The chain employs TRBV6-1 and TRBJ1-2; 8 nucleotides match TRBD1. CDR3 length: 14 residues. J was trimmed by 8 bases and V by 6 bases; bases with no gene match: 11. CDR1 and CDR2 (germline): MNHNS, SASEGT. CDR3: CASRKTGEGSGYTF. In nucleotides, the CDR3 is TGTGCCAGCAGGAAGACAGGGGAGGGCTCGGGCTACACCTTC.

Sample share makes this clonotype medium-sized. This chain links TRBV20-1 with TRBJ1-5, with D hard to call. The CDR3 length is 11 residues. From germline, CDR1 is DFQATT and CDR2 SNEGSKA (reference sequence). Trimming pared 2 bases from V and 7 bases from J, leaving 6 bases between. CDR3 sequence (DNA): TGCAGTGCTAGACGAGGCCAGCCCCAGCATTTT. It specifies CSARRGQPQHF.

This clonotype was seen a few times. This chain joins TRBV9 and TRBJ2-1; D is undetermined. There are 13 residues in the CDR3. The V end lost 2 bases, the J end lost 4 bases, and 7 bases lay between the germline ends. Germline CDR1 is SGDLS and CDR2 is YYNGEE. The CDR3 bases are TGTGCCAGCAGCGTTCCCGGATACAATGAGCAGTTCTTC. It specifies CASSVPGYNEQFF.

V is TRBV18 and J is TRBJ2-4; no clear D gene. CDR1 is KGHSH, CDR2 LQKENI, per germline. V lost 0 bases and J lost 6, with 12 bases in between. This CDR3 is 15 amino acids long. Written as DNA, the CDR3 is TGTGCCAGCTCACCACCGATCACGGCCGGAAACATTCAGTACTTC. Its protein product is CASSPPITAGNIQYF.

This chain joins TRBV6-1 and TRBJ1-5; 7 bases are a match to TRBD1. The germline gives CDR1 MNHNS, CDR2 SASEGT. J lost 6 bases, V lost 4 bases, and 3 bases had no gene match. CDR3 length equals 13 residues. The CDR3 is CASSGTGVQPQHF. CDR3 nucleotide sequence: TGTGCCAGCAGTGGTACAGGGGTTCAGCCCCAGCATTTT.

The table lists this clonotype with many counts. The chain has TRBV6-6 and TRBJ2-6, with 7 bases aligning to TRBD2. Germline trimming cut 2 bases from V and 4 bases from J; bases unmatched to any gene: 2. Germline assignment: CDR1 MNHNY and CDR2 SVGAGI (reference sequence). The CDR3 has 15 residues. CDR3 sequence: CASSYTSAGANVLTF. Here the CDR3 DNA reads TGTGCCAGCAGTTACACTAGCGCCGGGGCCAACGTCCTGACTTTC.

This clonotype was found many times. The chain uses TRBV20-1 and TRBJ2-3; 9 bases are shared with TRBD1. With V trimmed by 3 bases and J by 6 bases, 4 bases remained unmatched. Germline CDR1 and CDR2: DFQATT and SNEGSKA (reference sequence). There are 13 residues in the CDR3. The CDR3 DNA follows: TGCAGTGCTAGGGGGACAGGGCCGGATACGCAGTATTTT. Amino acids: CSARGTGPDTQYF.

Turning to this clonotype: One end of the junction does not line up with germline, which may come from a read error. The chain employs TRBV3-1 and TRBJ2-2; 11 bases are shared with TRBD2. The CDR3 is 17 amino acids. Germline V gene sequence: CDR1 LGHDT, CDR2 YNNKEL (reference sequence). Here the CDR3 reads CASTQELAGEYGGELFF. CDR3 DNA sequence: TGTGCCAGCACCCAAGAACTAGCGGGAGAGTACGGCGGGGAGCTGTTTTTT.

CDR3 sequence (DNA): TGCGCCAGCACCAAAGACAGGGAGTCCTACAATGAGCAGTTCTTC. Its protein is CASTKDRESYNEQFF. The chain combines TRBV4-1 with TRBJ2-1, with 7 bases fitting TRBD1. The junction had 7 bases not matched to a gene; V was cut back by 7 bases and J by 1 base. CDR3 size: 15 residues. Germline V CDR1 and CDR2: MGHRA, YSYEKL.

The V and J genes are TRBV10-3 and TRBJ2-5; D possibly corresponds to TRBD2 (5 bases). This CDR3 spans 13 amino acids. Deletions cut 4 bases from V and 11 bases from J, with 17 bases between. Germline CDR1 ENHRY, CDR2 SYGVKD. The CDR3 DNA sequence: TGTGCCATCAGTGTGAGCCTAGCCTGTGGGCAGTACTTC. Amino acid sequence: CAISVSLACGQYF.

This clonotype has just one count. Just one base apart from a much larger clone, this may be a read error. This chain joins TRBV27 and TRBJ2-7; 8 nucleotides line up with TRBD1. Germline CDR1 and CDR2: MNHEY and SMNVEV (reference sequence). The CDR3 runs to 13 residues. V gave up 10 bases and J gave up 6 bases; unmatched junction bases: 11. The CDR3 sequence: CAISRQGFSEQYF. DNA for the CDR3: TGTGCCATCAGCCGACAGGGGTTTAGCGAGCAGTACTTC.

This clonotype counts as medium-sized. The chain uses TRBV19 and TRBJ2-7; D not resolved. Trimming pared 7 bases from V and 4 bases from J, leaving 20 bases between. The CDR3 is 15 residues long. The V gene's germline CDR1 is LNHDA and CDR2 SQIVND (reference sequence). CDR3 nucleotides: TGTGCCAGTATCCCCGCGGTCCCAAGGATTTACGAGCAGTACTTC. Translated, it gives CASIPAVPRIYEQYF.

This clonotype was found many times. The chain couples TRBV2 to TRBJ2-7, with D tentatively TRBD2 (5 bases). CDR1 is SNHLY and CDR2 is FYNNEI in the germline V gene. The CDR3 extends over 14 amino acids. V lost 4 bases and J 7 bases, leaving 17 bases between the germline ends. CDR3 sequence: CASSGRDTRGEQYF. As DNA, the CDR3 is TGTGCCAGCAGTGGTAGGGATACTCGCGGGGAGCAGTACTTC.

This clonotype is categorized as medium-sized. This chain connects TRBV11-3 to TRBJ1-1; TRBD1 aligns across 9 bases. Germline V gene data show CDR1 as SGHNT and CDR2 as YENEEA. The CDR3 extends over 15 amino acids. V lost 0 bases and J lost 5; bases outside the gene matches: 4. CDR3 loop: CASSLDLGTGTEAFF. The DNA of the CDR3 is TGTGCCAGCAGCTTAGATTTAGGGACAGGGACTGAAGCTTTCTTT.

In this sample, this clonotype turned up a few times. The chain couples TRBV27 to TRBJ1-1; D is uncertain. Germline-derived CDR1 and CDR2 are MNHEY and SMNVEV (reference sequence). The CDR3 extends over 13 amino acids. The V end was cut by 6 bases, the J end by 4 bases, with 12 bases between. The DNA of the CDR3 is TGTGCCAGCAGGCCGACATTATTCACTGAAGCTTTCTTT. It yields the protein CASRPTLFTEAFF.

As regards this clonotype: A clone one base away is much larger, so this may be a read error. The genes are TRBV5-1 and TRBJ2-7; D gene uncertain. The germline CDR1 and CDR2 sequences are SGHRS and YFSETQ. The CDR3 runs 13 residues. CDR3 residues: CASSPRGLYGQYF. DNA for the CDR3: TGCGCCAGCAGCCCACGTGGTTTGTACGGGCAGTACTTC. Variable domain in full (rest from reference TRBV5-1 and TRBJ2-7): KAGVTQTPRYLIKTRGQQVTLSCSPISGHRSVSWYQQTPGQGLQFLFEYFSETQRNKGNFPGRFSGRQFSNSRSEMNVSTLELGDSALYLCASSPRGLYGQYFGPGTRLTVT.